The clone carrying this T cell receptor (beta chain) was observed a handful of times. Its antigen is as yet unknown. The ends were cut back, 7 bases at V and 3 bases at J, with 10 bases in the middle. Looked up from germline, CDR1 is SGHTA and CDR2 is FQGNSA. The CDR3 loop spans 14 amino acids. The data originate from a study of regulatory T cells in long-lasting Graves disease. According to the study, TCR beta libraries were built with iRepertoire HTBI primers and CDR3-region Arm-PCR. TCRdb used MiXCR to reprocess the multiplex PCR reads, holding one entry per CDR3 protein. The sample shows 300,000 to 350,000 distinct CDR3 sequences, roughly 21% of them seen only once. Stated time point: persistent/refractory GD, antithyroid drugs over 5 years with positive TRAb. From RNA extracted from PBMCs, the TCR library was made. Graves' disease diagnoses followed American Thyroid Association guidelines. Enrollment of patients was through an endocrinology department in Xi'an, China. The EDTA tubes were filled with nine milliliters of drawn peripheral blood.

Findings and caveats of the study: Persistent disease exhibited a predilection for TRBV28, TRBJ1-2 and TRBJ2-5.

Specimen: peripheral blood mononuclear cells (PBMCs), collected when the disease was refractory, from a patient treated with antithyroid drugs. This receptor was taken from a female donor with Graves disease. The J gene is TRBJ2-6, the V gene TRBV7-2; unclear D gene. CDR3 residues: CASTSLYGANVLTF. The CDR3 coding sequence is TGTGCCAGCACCTCTCTGTATGGGGCCAACGTCCTGACTTTC. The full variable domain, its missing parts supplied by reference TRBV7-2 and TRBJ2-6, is GAGVSQSPSNKVTEKGKDVELRCDPISGHTALYWYRQSLGQGLEFLIYFQGNSAPDKSGLPSDRFSAERTGGSVSTLTIQRTQQEDSAVYLCASTSLYGANVLTFGAGSRLTVL.